Included here is one T cell receptor (beta chain) sequence, with context. The antigen is unknown. This sample was taken from a study of human T cells and chemical hapten exposure. Across the study: The patient population, which was mostly female, had alopecia areata, totalis or universalis.

Time point reported: patch test 2, 6 weeks after DPC sensitization. Treatment of the sample: therapeutic diphenylcyclopropenone sensitization with weekly scalp DPC. Blood collection happened ahead of applying each patch test. The CDR3 sequence is 14 residues long. Germline V gene lookup returns CDR1 LGHDT and CDR2 YNNKEL (reference sequence). V shed 8 bases and J shed 10 bases, with 23 bases lying between them. Study conclusions and caveats: TCRs at a frequency above 1 in 1000 stayed unchanged with DPC sensitization. Alopecia in the donors means their immune response may deviate from healthy people's.

TCRdb re-analysed the RACE reads in MiXCR, keeping a single row per CDR3 protein. This table has a few hundred thousand distinct CDR3 sequences, around 6% appearing once. Sequencing used whole blood, obtained in connection with sensitization to the hapten diphenylcyclopropenone (DPC). This sequence joins TRBV3-1 and TRBJ1-2; maybe TRBD1 (5 bases). This clonotype was sampled from a woman younger than 30 with alopecia areata. Some clones in this sample may be carry-over from other donors' samples. The CDR3 spells CASSTPGLQPDYTF. The CDR3 nucleotides are TGTGCCAGCTCCACGCCGGGACTCCAGCCAGACTACACCTTC.